Presented here are 27 T cell receptor beta chains from one specimen sequenced in a study of T cells after yellow fever vaccination. MiXCR, run by TCRdb on the 5' RACE reads, gives a single entry per CDR3 protein. Here the sample spans a few hundred thousand distinct CDR3 sequences, roughly 3.5% being singletons. The material sequenced was PBMCs, taken on the day of the yellow fever booster vaccination. These receptors all come from a man between 18 and 29 years old who received the YFV17D yellow fever vaccine.

This clonotype was seen ten or more times. The chain joins TRBV10-3 to TRBJ2-4; 8 bases match TRBD1. The germline V gene encodes CDR1 ENHRY and CDR2 SYGVKD. CDR3 length: 14 residues. The V gene end was trimmed by 3 bases and the J gene end by 7 bases; junction bases not matched to a gene: 5. In DNA, the CDR3 is TGTGCCATCAGTGATAACAGGGGGTCCAACATTCAGTACTTC. This sequence encodes CAISDNRGSNIQYF.

This clonotype was seen at least ten times. The chain carries TRBV4-1 and TRBJ2-3, with TRBD1 identical over 9 bases. The J segment lost 10 bases and the V segment lost 1 base, leaving 9 bases of the junction unmatched. CDR1 MGHRA and CDR2 YSYEKL come from the germline V gene. The CDR3 contains 15 residues. Here the CDR3 DNA reads TGCGCCAGCAGCCAAGTCGGGACAGGGTGGGAGGCGCAGTATTTT. Translating gives CASSQVGTGWEAQYF.

This clonotype was recorded many times. V is TRBV6-5 and J is TRBJ1-4; D gene unclear. Germline CDR1 and CDR2: MNHEY and SVGAGI. The V gene lost 5 bases and the J gene lost 0 bases, with 7 bases spanning the gap. This CDR3 spans 14 amino acids. CDR3 sequence reads: CASSRRATNEKLFF. Here the CDR3 DNA reads TGTGCCAGCAGTAGGAGGGCAACTAATGAAAAACTGTTTTTT.

The sample holds many counts of this clonotype. The chain couples TRBV7-2 to TRBJ2-2, with 7 bases lining up with TRBD1. V shed 5 bases and J 3 bases; nucleotides not matched to a gene: 9. This CDR3 has 16 amino acids. Germline values: CDR1 SGHTA, CDR2 FQGNSA. The CDR3 nucleotides are TGTGCCAGCAGCCGTCGACAGGGACGCGACACCGGGGAGCTGTTTTTT. Amino acid sequence: CASSRRQGRDTGELFF.

The V gene is TRBV5-4, the J gene TRBJ2-1; TRBD2 aligns across 10 bases. The V gene end was trimmed by 3 bases and the J gene end by 7 bases; junction bases not matched to a gene: 10. Germline V gene sequence: CDR1 SGHNT, CDR2 YYREEE (reference sequence). This CDR3 is 16 amino acids long. CDR3 amino acids: CASSSTIAGGGNEQFF. The CDR3 bases are TGTGCCAGCAGCTCCACTATAGCGGGGGGTGGTAATGAGCAGTTCTTC.

This clonotype was recorded many times. The V call is TRBV7-2, the J call TRBJ2-7; D perhaps matches TRBD2 (6 bases). Trimming stripped 3 bases from V and 0 bases from J, with 12 bases between. Germline lookup yields CDR1 SGHTA and CDR2 FQGNSA. The CDR3 spans 15 residues. The chain's CDR3 is CASSFGRESSYEQYF. Here the CDR3 DNA reads TGTGCCAGCAGCTTCGGACGGGAGAGCTCCTACGAGCAGTACTTC.

This clonotype was seen at least ten times. The chain uses TRBV7-2 and TRBJ2-2, with D possibly TRBD1 on 6 matching bases. The CDR3 contains 17 residues. The germline V gene has CDR1 SGHTA and CDR2 FQGNSA. V dropped 5 bases and J dropped 0 bases, with 16 bases sitting between them. The CDR3 spells CASSAQPGQTNTGELFF. The DNA of the CDR3 is TGTGCCAGCAGCGCACAGCCGGGACAAACGAACACCGGGGAGCTGTTTTTT.

The J gene is TRBJ2-2, the V gene TRBV12-5, with a tentative D call TRBD1 (6 bases). Looked up from germline, CDR1 is LGHNT and CDR2 is FRNRAP. V lost 1 base and J lost 4, with 10 bases in between. The CDR3 runs 15 residues. In DNA form, the CDR3 reads TGTGCTAGTGGTTTGGCCGGGACACTCACCGGGGAGCTGTTTTTT. It codes for CASGLAGTLTGELFF.

This clonotype was counted ten times or more. The V and J genes are TRBV11-2 and TRBJ2-5; either TRBD1 or TRBD2 may fit D (5 bases each). Trimming took 4 bases from V and 1 from J, leaving 13 bases between them. The germline CDR1 and CDR2 sequences are SGHAT and FQNNGV. CDR3 length: 15 residues. The CDR3 bases are TGTGCCAGCAGCTCCCTAGCCGGGGCCCAAGAGACCCAGTACTTC. It yields the protein CASSSLAGAQETQYF.

This clonotype has at least ten counts. The chain links TRBV11-1 to TRBJ2-4, with D maybe TRBD2 (5 bases). Germline V gene data show CDR1 as SGHAT and CDR2 as FQDESV (reference sequence). The CDR3 is made up of 15 amino acids. Trimming pared 6 bases from V and 8 bases from J, leaving 20 bases between. The CDR3 coding sequence is TGTGCCAGCAGGGGCCGGGAAAAAGGATCGGACATTCAGTACTTC. The encoded protein is CASRGREKGSDIQYF.

This chain links TRBV7-3 with TRBJ2-1, with 7 positions matching TRBD1. The CDR3 loop spans 16 amino acids. Germline V lookup: CDR1 SGHTA, CDR2 FQGTGA. V lost 4 bases, J lost 6 bases, and 12 bases stayed unmatched. Here the CDR3 reads CASSSRQGLDGNEQFF. CDR3 nucleotide sequence: TGTGCCAGCAGCTCAAGACAGGGCCTGGACGGCAATGAGCAGTTCTTC.

This clonotype occurred many times. The CDR3 DNA is TGCGCCAGCAGCTTGGACGGGGGCACTGAAGCTTTCTTT. Its protein is CASSLDGGTEAFF. The chain links TRBV5-1 to TRBJ1-1, with D perhaps TRBD1 (5 bases). The V gene lost 0 bases and the J gene lost 4 bases, with 7 bases spanning the gap. The V gene's germline CDR1 is SGHRS and CDR2 YFSETQ. The CDR3 has 13 residues.

In its sample, this clonotype was seen many times. The chain employs TRBV27 and TRBJ2-1; 7 bases are shared with TRBD2. The CDR3 loop spans 14 amino acids. The V gene end was trimmed by 8 bases and the J gene end by 9 bases; junction bases not matched to a gene: 13. Germline CDR1 is MNHEY and CDR2 is SMNVEV (reference sequence). The DNA of the CDR3 is TGTGCCAGCGGAGGGACTACCGTCGGTACTGAGCAGTTCTTC. Amino acids: CASGGTTVGTEQFF.

This clonotype has a handful of counts. V usage is TRBV12-3 or TRBV12-4 and J usage is TRBJ2-2; 7 bases fit TRBD1. The CDR3 consists of 15 residues. After removal of 7 bases from V and 3 bases from J, the junction contained 8 bases not matched to a gene. CDR3 nucleotide sequence: TGTGCCAGCACCCCCGACAGGGATCACACCGGGGAGCTGTTTTTT. This translates into CASTPDRDHTGELFF.

The sample holds many counts of this clonotype. The chain joins TRBV7-2 to TRBJ1-2; D not resolved. The germline V and J ends were trimmed by 5 bases and 8 bases, with 18 bases remaining between them. This CDR3 is built from 14 residues. In germline, CDR1 is SGHTA, CDR2 FQGNSA. CDR3 in DNA: TGTGCCAGCAGCCAGAGGTGGCGGGTTGAAGGCTACACCTTC. Translation gives CASSQRWRVEGYTF.

This clonotype appeared many times. The rearrangement links TRBV6-4 to TRBJ2-1, with 10 nucleotides matching TRBD2. J lost 8 bases, V lost 4 bases, and 8 bases had no gene match. The germline V gene encodes CDR1 MRHNA and CDR2 SNTAGT. This CDR3 comprises 15 residues. This CDR3 is CASSVKAGGQDEQFF. The CDR3 DNA sequence: TGTGCCAGCAGTGTCAAAGCGGGGGGGCAGGATGAGCAGTTCTTC.

This clonotype was seen repeatedly, ten times or more. The rearrangement links TRBV5-6 to TRBJ2-2; D gene uncertain. Germline CDR1 and CDR2: SGHDT and YYEEEE. This CDR3 comprises 12 residues. Trimming cost V 6 bases and J 6 bases, with 9 bases left between them. Here the CDR3 reads CASTLTSGELFF. The CDR3 nucleotides read TGTGCCAGCACCTTAACGTCCGGGGAGCTGTTTTTT.

For this clonotype: This clone may be a read error of a much larger clone one base away. The rearrangement uses TRBV7-2 and TRBJ1-1, with TRBD1 as a possible D gene (6 bases). The CDR3 consists of 15 residues. V gave up 4 bases and J gave up 8 bases, with 20 bases separating them. The germline V gene has CDR1 SGHTA and CDR2 FQGNSA. This chain's CDR3 is CASSSRGGNHGEAFF. The CDR3, as DNA: TGTGCCAGCAGCTCCCGAGGGGGGAACCACGGAGAAGCTTTCTTT.

This clonotype came up many times. The chain employs TRBV28 and TRBJ1-5; 7 bases are a match to TRBD1. Germline CDR1 and CDR2: MDHEN and SYDVKM. J was trimmed by 9 bases and V by 7 bases; bases with no gene match: 9. This CDR3 has 13 residues. The CDR3 region has the DNA TGTGCCAGCAACCCAGACAGGGAACGGCCCCAGCATTTT. It translates to CASNPDRERPQHF.

Many counts were recorded for this clonotype. The V call is TRBV27, the J call TRBJ2-3; D not resolved. The CDR3 runs to 13 residues. Germline loops: CDR1 MNHEY, CDR2 SMNVEV (reference sequence). The V gene lost 5 bases and the J gene lost 6 bases, with 12 bases spanning the gap. The DNA for the CDR3 is TGTGCCAGCAGTCCCGCTAACTCCGATACGCAGTATTTT. This encodes CASSPANSDTQYF.

V and J are TRBV20-1 and TRBJ2-5, with D perhaps being TRBD1 or TRBD2 (5 bases each). V gave up 0 bases and J gave up 1 base, with 9 bases separating them. In germline, CDR1 is DFQATT, CDR2 SNEGSKA (reference sequence). The CDR3 spans 14 residues. CDR3 in amino acids: CSAREGDRQETQYF. The CDR3 DNA is TGCAGTGCTAGAGAGGGGGACCGCCAAGAGACCCAGTACTTC.

The sample holds a few counts of this clonotype. The V call is TRBV5-1, the J call TRBJ2-1, with D hard to call. V lost 4 bases and J lost 5, with 16 bases in between. This CDR3 is built from 15 residues. Germline loops: CDR1 SGHRS, CDR2 YFSETQ. This CDR3 is CASSVTVPLHNEQFF. CDR3 nucleotides: TGCGCCAGCAGCGTTACGGTGCCTCTTCACAATGAGCAGTTCTTC.

This clonotype appeared many times. The genes are TRBV7-9 and TRBJ2-5; D might be TRBD1 or TRBD2, each matching 6 bases. Germline V lookup: CDR1 SEHNR, CDR2 FQNEAQ (reference sequence). The V end was cut by 3 bases, the J end by 5 bases, with 10 bases between. This CDR3 is 13 amino acids long. Here the CDR3 reads CASSFLGGETQYF. CDR3 coding DNA: TGTGCCAGCAGCTTTTTAGGGGGGGAGACCCAGTACTTC.

Points on this clonotype: One end of the junction does not line up with germline, which may come from a read error. The chain uses TRBV20-1 and TRBJ2-1; possible D gene TRBD2, 6 bases. The CDR3 has 13 amino acids. Germline V gene data show CDR1 as DFQATT and CDR2 as SNEGSKA (reference sequence). In nucleotides, the CDR3 is TGTGGGGTAGCGGTGGCGAGTTACAATGAGCAGTTCTTC. Residues: CGVAVASYNEQFF.

This clonotype was found many times. This rearrangement joins TRBV18 to TRBJ2-7; TRBD1 matches at 10 bases. CDR1 is KGHSH and CDR2 is LQKENI in the germline V gene. Trimming removed 4 bases from V and 3 bases from J; junction bases left unmatched: 6. CDR3 length equals 15 residues. The DNA for the CDR3 is TGTGCCAGCTCACTAGGGGACAGGGGAGGCTACGAGCAGTACGTC. The encoded protein is CASSLGDRGGYEQYV.

The sample holds many counts of this clonotype. The gene calls are TRBV20-1 and TRBJ1-1; tentative D call: TRBD1 (5 bases). CDR1 DFQATT and CDR2 SNEGSKA come from the germline V gene (reference sequence). This CDR3 is 12 amino acids long. V lost 4 bases and J lost 1, with 7 bases in between. The CDR3 DNA follows: TGCAGTGCTATCGGGGGGAACACTGAAGCTTTCTTT. Translation gives CSAIGGNTEAFF.

This clonotype came up a few times. The V and J genes are TRBV4-2 and TRBJ2-3; possible D gene TRBD1, 5 bases. The CDR3 has 15 amino acids. The germline V gene encodes CDR1 LGHNA and CDR2 YNFKEQ. The V end lost 3 bases, the J end lost 5 bases, and 15 bases lay between the germline ends. CDR3 in amino acids: CASSQGEGAEDTQYF. In DNA, the CDR3 is TGTGCCAGCAGCCAGGGCGAAGGGGCTGAAGATACGCAGTATTTT.